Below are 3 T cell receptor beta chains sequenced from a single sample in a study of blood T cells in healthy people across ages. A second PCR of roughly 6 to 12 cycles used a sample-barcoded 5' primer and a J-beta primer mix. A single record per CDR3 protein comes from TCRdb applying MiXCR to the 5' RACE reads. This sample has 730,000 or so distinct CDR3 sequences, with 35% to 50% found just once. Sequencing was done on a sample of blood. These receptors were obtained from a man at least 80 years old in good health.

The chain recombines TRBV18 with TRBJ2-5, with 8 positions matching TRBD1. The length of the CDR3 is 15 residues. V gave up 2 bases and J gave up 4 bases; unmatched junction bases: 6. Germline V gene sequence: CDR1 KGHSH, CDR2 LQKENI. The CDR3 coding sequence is TGTGCCAGCTCACCAAGGCAGGGGGCTTTAGAGACCCAGTACTTC. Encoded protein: CASSPRQGALETQYF.

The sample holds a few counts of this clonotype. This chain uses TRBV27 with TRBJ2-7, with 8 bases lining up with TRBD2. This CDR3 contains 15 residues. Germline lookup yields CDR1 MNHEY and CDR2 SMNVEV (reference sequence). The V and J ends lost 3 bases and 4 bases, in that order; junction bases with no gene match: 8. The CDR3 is CASSFSYSSGYEQYF. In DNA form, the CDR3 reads TGTGCCAGCAGTTTCTCCTATTCTAGCGGGTACGAGCAGTACTTC.

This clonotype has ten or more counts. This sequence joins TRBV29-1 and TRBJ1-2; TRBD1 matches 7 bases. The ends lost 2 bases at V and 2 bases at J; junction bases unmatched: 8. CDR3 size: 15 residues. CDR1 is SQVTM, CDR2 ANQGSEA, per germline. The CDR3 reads CSVEKTGMRNYGYTF. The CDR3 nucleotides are TGCAGCGTTGAAAAGACAGGGATGAGGAACTATGGCTACACCTTC.